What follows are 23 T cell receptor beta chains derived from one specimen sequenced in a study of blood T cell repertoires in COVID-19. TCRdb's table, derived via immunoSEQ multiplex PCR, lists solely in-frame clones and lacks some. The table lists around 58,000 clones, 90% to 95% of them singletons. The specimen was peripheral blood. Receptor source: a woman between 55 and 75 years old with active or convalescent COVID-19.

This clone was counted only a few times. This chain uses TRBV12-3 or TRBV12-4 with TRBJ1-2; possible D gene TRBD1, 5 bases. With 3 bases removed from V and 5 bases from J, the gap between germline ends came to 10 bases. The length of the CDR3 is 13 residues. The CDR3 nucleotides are TGTGCCAGCAGTTTCAGGGTAGGGTATGGCTACACCTTC. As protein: CASSFRVGYGYTF.

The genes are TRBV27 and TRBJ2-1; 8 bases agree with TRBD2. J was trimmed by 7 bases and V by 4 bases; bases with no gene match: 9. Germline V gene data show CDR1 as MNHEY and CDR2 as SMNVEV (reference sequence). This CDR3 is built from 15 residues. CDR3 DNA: TGTGCCAGCAGTTCCCCGGGAGCGGGGGCTAATGAGCAGTTCTTC. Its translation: CASSSPGAGANEQFF.

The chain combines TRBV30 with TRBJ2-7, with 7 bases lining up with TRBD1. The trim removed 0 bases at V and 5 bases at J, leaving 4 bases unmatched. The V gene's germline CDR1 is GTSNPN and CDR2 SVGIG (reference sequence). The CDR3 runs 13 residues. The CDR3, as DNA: TGTGCCTGGAGTGTAAAGGGGGCCCACGAGCAGTACTTC. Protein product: CAWSVKGAHEQYF.

The CDR3 DNA reads as TGCGCCAGCAGCCAGGGAGCGGGAGCGGGGGATACGCAGTATTTT. This codes for CASSQGAGAGDTQYF. The V gene is TRBV4-3, the J gene TRBJ2-3; 8 bases match TRBD2. CDR1 is LGHNA and CDR2 is YSLEER in the germline V gene. This CDR3 is built from 15 residues. V lost 3 bases, J lost 6 bases, and 8 bases stayed unmatched.

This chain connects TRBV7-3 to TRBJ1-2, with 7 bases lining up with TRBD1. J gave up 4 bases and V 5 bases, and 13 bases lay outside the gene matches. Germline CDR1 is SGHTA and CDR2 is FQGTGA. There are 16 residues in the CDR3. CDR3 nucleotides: TGTGCCAGCAGCCCCGACGTACCGACAGGGCCCTATGGCTACACCTTC. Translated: CASSPDVPTGPYGYTF.

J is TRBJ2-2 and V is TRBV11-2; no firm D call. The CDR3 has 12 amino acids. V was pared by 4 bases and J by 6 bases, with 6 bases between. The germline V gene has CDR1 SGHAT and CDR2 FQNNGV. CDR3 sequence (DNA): TGTGCCAGCAGCTCCATAGCCGGGGAGCTGTTTTTT. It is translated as CASSSIAGELFF.

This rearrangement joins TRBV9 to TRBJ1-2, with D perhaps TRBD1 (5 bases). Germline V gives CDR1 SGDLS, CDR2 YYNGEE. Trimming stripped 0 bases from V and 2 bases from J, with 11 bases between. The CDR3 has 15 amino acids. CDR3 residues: CASSVAGAVNYGYTF. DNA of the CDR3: TGTGCCAGCAGCGTAGCTGGGGCAGTAAACTATGGCTACACCTTC. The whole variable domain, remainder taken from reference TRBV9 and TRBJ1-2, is DSGVTQTPKHLITATGQRVTLRCSPRSGDLSVYWYQQSLDQGLQFLIQYYNGEERAKGNILERFSAQQFPDLHSELNLSSLELGDSALYFCASSVAGAVNYGYTFGSGTRLTVV.

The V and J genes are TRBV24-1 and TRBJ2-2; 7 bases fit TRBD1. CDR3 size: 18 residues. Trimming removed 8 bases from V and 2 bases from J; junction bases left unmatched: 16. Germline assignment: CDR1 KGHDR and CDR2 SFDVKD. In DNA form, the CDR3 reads TGTGCCACCACTAGACAGGGTAGGGGAGAGTTAAACACCGGGGAGCTGTTTTTT. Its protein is CATTRQGRGELNTGELFF.

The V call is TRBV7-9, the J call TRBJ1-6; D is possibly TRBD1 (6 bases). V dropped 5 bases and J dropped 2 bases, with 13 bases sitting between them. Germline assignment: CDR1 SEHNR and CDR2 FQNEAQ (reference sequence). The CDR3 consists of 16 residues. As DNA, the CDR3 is TGTGCCAGCAGCCCGCAAGGACAGACCTATAATTCACCCCTCCACTTT. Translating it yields CASSPQGQTYNSPLHF.

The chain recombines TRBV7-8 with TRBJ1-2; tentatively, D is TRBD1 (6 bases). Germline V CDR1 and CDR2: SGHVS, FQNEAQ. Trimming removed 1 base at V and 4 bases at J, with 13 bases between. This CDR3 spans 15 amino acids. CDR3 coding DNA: TGTGCCAGCAGCTTAGACAGGGAAGGTGGCTATGGCTACACCTTC. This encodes CASSLDREGGYGYTF.

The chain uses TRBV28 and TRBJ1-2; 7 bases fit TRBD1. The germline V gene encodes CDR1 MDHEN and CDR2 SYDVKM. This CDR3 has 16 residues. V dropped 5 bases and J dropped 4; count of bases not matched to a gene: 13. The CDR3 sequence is CASSPPPQGLTYGYTF. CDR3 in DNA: TGTGCCAGCAGTCCCCCCCCACAGGGGCTTACCTATGGCTACACCTTC.

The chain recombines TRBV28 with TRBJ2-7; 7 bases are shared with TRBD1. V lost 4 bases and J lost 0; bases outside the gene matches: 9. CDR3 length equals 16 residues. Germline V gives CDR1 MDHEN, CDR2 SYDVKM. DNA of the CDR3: TGTGCCAGCAGTTCGACTCATACAGGGGACTCCTACGAGCAGTACTTC. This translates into CASSSTHTGDSYEQYF.

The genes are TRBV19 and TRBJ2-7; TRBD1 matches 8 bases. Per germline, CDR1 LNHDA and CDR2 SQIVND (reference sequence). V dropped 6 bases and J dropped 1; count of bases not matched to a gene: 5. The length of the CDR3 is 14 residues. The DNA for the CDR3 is TGTGCCAGTAGCAGGGGGCTTGGGTCCTACGAGCAGTACTTC. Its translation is CASSRGLGSYEQYF.

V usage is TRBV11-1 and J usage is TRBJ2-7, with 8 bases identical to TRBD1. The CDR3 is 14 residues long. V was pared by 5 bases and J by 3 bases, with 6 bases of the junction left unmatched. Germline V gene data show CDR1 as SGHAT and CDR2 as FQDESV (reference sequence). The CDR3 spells CASSARQGSYEQYF. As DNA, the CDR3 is TGTGCCAGCAGCGCCCGACAGGGGAGCTACGAGCAGTACTTC.

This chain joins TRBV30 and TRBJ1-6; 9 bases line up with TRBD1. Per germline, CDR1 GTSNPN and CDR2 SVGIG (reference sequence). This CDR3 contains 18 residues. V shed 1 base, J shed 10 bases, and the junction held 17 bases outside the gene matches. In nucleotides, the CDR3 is TGTGCCTGGAGTGGCCGGGACAGGGAAAGATCCACATACTCACCCCTCCACTTT. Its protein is CAWSGRDRERSTYSPLHF.

The CDR3 sequence is CASSGRGLNSPLHF. CDR3 coding DNA: TGTGCCAGCAGCGGCCGAGGGCTCAATTCACCCCTCCACTTT. This chain links TRBV7-3 with TRBJ1-6; D gene ambiguous. The CDR3 is 14 amino acids. Germline V gives CDR1 SGHTA, CDR2 FQGTGA. With 5 bases removed from V and 7 bases from J, the gap between germline ends came to 12 bases.

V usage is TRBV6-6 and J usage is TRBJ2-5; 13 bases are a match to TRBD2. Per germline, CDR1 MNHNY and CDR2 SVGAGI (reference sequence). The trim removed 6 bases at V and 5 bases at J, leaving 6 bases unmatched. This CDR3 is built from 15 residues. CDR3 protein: CASSYRTSGGETQYF. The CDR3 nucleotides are TGTGCCAGCAGCTACAGGACTAGCGGGGGCGAGACCCAGTACTTC.

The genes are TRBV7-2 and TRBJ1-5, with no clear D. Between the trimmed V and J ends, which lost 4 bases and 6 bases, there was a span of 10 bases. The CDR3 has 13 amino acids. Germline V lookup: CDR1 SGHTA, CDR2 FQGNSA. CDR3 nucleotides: TGTGCCAGCAGCTCCAAAGCCGCTCAGCCCCAGCATTTT. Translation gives CASSSKAAQPQHF.

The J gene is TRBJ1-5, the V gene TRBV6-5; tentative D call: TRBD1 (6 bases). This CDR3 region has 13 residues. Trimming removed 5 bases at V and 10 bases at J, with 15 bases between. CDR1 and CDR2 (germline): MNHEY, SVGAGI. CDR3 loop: CASSLHRESPQHF. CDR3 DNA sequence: TGTGCCAGCAGTCTACACAGGGAAAGTCCCCAGCATTTT.

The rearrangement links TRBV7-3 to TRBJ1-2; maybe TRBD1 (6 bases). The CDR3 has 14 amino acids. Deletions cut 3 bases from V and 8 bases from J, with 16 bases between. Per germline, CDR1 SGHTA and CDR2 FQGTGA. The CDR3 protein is CASSFFSGDRGYTF. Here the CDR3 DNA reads TGTGCCAGCAGCTTTTTTTCCGGAGACAGGGGCTACACCTTC. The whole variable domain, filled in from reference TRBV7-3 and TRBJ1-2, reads GAGVSQTPSNKVTEKGKYVELRCDPISGHTALYWYRQSLGQGPEFLIYFQGTGAADDSGLPNDRFFAVRPEGSVSTLKIQRTERGDSAVYLCASSFFSGDRGYTFGSGTRLTVV.

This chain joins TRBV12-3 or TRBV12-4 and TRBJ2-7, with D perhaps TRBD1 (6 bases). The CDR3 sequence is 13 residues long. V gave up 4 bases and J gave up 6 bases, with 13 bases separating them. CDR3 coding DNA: TGTGCCAGCAGTTACAGGGTTTTTGGCGAGCAGTACTTC. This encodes CASSYRVFGEQYF.

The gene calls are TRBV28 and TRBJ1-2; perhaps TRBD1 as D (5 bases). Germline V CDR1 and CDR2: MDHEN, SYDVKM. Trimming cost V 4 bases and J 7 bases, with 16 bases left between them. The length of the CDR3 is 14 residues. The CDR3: CASSSLPGIGGYTF. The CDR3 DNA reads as TGTGCCAGCAGTTCCCTGCCAGGGATAGGTGGCTACACCTTC.

The CDR3 DNA sequence: TGTGCCAGCAGGCTAGACAGGGGCTATGGCTACACCTTC. Protein product: CASRLDRGYGYTF. V gene TRBV27 combines with J gene TRBJ1-2; 8 positions match TRBD1. This CDR3 region has 13 residues. Germline V gene data show CDR1 as MNHEY and CDR2 as SMNVEV (reference sequence). V shed 6 bases, J shed 4 bases, and the junction held 4 bases outside the gene matches.